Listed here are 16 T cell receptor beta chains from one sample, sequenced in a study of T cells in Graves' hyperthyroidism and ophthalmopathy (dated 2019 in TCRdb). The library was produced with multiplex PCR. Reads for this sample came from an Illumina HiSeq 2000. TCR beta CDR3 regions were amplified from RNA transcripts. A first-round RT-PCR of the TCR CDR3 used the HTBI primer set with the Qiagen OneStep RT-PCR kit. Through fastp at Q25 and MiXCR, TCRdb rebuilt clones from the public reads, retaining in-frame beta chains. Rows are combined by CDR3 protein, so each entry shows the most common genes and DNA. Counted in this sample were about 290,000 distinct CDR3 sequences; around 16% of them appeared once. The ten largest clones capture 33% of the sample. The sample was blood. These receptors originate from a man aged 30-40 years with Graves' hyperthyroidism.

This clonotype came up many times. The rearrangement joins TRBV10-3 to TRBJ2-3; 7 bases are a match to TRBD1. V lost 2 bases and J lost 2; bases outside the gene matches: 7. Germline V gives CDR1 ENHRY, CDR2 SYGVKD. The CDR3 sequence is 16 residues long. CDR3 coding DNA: TGTGCCATCAGTGAGGGACAGGCCATCCCCACAGATACGCAGTATTTT. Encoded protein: CAISEGQAIPTDTQYF.

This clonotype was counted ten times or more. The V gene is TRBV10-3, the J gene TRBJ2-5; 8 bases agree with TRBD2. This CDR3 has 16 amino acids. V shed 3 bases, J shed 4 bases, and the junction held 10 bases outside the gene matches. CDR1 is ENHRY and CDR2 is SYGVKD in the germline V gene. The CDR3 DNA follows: TGTGCCATCAGTGATACTAGCGGAGCGTCGGGAGAGACCCAGTACTTC. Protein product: CAISDTSGASGETQYF.

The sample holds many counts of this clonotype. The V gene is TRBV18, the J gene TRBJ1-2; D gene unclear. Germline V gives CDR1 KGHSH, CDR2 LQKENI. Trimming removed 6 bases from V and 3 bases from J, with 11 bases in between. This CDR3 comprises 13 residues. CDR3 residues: CASSNELYYGYTF. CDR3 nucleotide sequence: TGTGCCAGCTCGAACGAGTTGTACTATGGCTACACCTTC.

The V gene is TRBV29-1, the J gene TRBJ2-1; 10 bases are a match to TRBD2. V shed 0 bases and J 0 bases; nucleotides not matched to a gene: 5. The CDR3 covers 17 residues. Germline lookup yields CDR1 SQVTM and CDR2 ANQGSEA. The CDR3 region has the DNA TGCAGCGTTGAAGATTGGAGCGGGAGGGCCTCCTACAATGAGCAGTTCTTC. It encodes CSVEDWSGRASYNEQFF.

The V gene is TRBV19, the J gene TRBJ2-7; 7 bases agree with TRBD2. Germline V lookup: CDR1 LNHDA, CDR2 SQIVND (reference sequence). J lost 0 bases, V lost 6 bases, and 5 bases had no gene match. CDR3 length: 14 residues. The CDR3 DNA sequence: TGTGCCAGTAGACCACTAGCGAACTCCTACGAGCAGTACTTC. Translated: CASRPLANSYEQYF.

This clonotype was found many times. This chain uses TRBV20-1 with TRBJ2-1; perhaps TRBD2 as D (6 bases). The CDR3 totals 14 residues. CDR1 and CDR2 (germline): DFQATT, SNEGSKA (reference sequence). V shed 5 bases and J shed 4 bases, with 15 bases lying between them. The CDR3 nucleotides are TGCAGTGCTTCTGCCCCCCTAGCGTACAATGAGCAGTTCTTC. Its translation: CSASAPLAYNEQFF.

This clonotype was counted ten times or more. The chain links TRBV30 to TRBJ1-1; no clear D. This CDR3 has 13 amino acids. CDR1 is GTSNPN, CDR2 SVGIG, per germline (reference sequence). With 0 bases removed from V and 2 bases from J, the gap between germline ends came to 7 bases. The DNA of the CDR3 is TGTGCCTGGAGTGTGGGGTCTAACACTGAAGCTTTCTTT. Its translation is CAWSVGSNTEAFF.

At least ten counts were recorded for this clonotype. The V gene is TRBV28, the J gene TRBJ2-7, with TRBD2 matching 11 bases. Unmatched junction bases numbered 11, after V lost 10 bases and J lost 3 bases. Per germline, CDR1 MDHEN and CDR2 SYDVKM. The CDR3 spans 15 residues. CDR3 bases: TGTGCCATACAACTAGCGGGAGTTGCTCGCTACGAGCAGTACTTC. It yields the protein CAIQLAGVARYEQYF.

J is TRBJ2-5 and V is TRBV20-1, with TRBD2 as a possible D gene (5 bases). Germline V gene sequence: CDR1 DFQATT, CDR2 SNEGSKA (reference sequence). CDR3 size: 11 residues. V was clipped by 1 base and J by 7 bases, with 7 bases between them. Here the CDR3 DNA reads TGCAGTGCTAGAGTAGCGCGGACCCAGTACTTC. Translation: CSARVARTQYF.

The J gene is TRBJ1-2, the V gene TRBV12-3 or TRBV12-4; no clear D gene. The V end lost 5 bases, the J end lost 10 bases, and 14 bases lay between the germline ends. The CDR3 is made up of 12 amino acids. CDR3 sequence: CASSMTSVDYTF. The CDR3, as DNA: TGTGCCAGCAGTATGACCTCCGTAGACTACACCTTC.

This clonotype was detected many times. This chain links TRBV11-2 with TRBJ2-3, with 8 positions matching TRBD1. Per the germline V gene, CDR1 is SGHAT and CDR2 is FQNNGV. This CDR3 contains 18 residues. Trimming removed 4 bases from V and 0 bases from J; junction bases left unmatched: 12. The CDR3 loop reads CASSSGTGLRSSTDTQYF. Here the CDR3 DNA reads TGTGCCAGCAGCTCCGGGACAGGCCTAAGATCTAGCACAGATACGCAGTATTTT.

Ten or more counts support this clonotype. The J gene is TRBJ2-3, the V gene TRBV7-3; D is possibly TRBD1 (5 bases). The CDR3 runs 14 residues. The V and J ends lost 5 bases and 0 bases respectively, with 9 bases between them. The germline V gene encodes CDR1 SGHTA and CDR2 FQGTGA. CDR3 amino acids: CASSHRRSTDTQYF. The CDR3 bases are TGTGCCAGCAGCCACAGGCGTAGCACAGATACGCAGTATTTT. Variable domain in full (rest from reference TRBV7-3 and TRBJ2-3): GAGVSQTPSNKVTEKGKYVELRCDPISGHTALYWYRQSLGQGPEFLIYFQGTGAADDSGLPNDRFFAVRPEGSVSTLKIQRTERGDSAVYLCASSHRRSTDTQYFGPGTRLTVL.

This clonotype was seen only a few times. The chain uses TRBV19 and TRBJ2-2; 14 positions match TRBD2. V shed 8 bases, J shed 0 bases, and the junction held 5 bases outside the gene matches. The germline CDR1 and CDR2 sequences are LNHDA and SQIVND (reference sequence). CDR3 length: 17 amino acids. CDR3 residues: CASYGLAGGPNTGELFF. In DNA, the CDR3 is TGTGCCAGTTACGGACTAGCGGGGGGACCGAACACCGGGGAGCTGTTTTTT.

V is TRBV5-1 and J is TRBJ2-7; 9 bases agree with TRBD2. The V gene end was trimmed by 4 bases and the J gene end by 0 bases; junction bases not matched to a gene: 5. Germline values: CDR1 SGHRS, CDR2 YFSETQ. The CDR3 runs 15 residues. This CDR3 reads CASSRTSASSYEQYF. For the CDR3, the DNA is TGCGCCAGCAGCAGGACTAGCGCCAGCTCCTACGAGCAGTACTTC.

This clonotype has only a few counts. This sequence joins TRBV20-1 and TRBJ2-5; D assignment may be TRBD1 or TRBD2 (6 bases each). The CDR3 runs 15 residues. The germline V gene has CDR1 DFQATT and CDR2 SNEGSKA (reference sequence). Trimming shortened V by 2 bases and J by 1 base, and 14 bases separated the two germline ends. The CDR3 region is CSARLFGGSQETQYF. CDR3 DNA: TGCAGTGCTAGACTCTTCGGGGGCAGCCAAGAGACCCAGTACTTC.

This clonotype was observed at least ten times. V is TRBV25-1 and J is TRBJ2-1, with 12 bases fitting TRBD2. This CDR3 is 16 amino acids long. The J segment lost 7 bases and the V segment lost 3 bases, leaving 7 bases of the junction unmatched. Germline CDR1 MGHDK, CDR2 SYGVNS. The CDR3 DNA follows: TGTGCCAGCAGTGAGCAGACTAGCGGGAGTAGAAATGAGCAGTTCTTC. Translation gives CASSEQTSGSRNEQFF.